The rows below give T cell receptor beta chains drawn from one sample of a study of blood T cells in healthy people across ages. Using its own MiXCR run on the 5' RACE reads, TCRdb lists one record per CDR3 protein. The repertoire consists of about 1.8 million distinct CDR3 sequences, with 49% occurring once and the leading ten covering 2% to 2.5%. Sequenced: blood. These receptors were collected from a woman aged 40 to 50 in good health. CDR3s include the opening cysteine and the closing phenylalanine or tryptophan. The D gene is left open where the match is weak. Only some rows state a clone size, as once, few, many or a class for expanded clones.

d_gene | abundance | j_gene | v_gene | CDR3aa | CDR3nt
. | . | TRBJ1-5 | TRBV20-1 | CSAREGRSGGNQPQHF | TGCAGTGCGAGGGAAGGCAGGTCTGGTGGCAATCAGCCCCAGCATTTT
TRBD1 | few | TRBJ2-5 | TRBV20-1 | CSARAGQGRETQYF | TGCAGTGCTAGAGCGGGACAGGGGCGAGAGACCCAGTACTTC
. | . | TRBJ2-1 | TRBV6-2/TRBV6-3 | CASKLWAAGSYNEQFF | TGTGCCAGCAAGTTGTGGGCCGCGGGCTCCTACAATGAGCAGTTCTTC
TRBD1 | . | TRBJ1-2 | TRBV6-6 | CASTATGANYGYTF | TGTGCCAGCACTGCGACAGGGGCCAACTATGGCTACACCTTC
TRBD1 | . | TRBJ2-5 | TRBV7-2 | CASSLVPGQMTETQYF | TGTGCCAGCAGCTTAGTACCGGGACAGATGACGGAGACCCAGTACTTC
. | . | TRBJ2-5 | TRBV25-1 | CASSSSGSGSYETQYF | TGTGCCAGCAGTTCGTCGGGGAGTGGAAGCTATGAGACCCAGTACTTC
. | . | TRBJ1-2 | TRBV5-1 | CASSLRGTNGYTF | TGCGCCAGCAGCTTGAGGGGAACCAATGGCTACACCTTC
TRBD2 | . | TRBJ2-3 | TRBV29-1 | CSALGGGGSDTQYF | TGCAGCGCCCTTGGCGGGGGTGGCTCAGATACGCAGTATTTT
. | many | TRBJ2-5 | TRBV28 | CASSLFREQETQYF | TGCGCCAGCAGCTTGTTCCGGGAGCAAGAGACCCAGTACTTC
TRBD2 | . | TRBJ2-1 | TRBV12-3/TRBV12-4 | CASSPLGLAGVYNEQFF | TGTGCCAGCAGTCCTCTGGGACTAGCGGGGGTATACAATGAGCAGTTCTTC
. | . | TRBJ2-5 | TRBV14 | CASSHPTQETQYF | TGTGCCAGCAGCCACCCGACCCAAGAGACTCAGTACTTC
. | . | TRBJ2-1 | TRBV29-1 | CSVRYNEQFF | TGCAGCGTTCGATACAATGAGCAGTTCTTC
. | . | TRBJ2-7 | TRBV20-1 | CSVLNKGPYEQYF | TGCAGTGTTCTTAATAAGGGGCCCTACGAGCAGTACTTC
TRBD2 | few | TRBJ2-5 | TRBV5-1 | CASSLSTRGAETQYF | TGCGCCAGCAGCTTGAGTACGCGGGGGGCGGAGACCCAGTACTTC
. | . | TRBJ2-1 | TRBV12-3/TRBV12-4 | CASSVKTYNEQFF | TGTGCCAGCAGTGTAAAAACCTACAATGAGCAGTTCTTC
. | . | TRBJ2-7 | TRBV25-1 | CASSAGITYEQYF | TGTGCCAGCAGTGCCGGGATTACCTACGAGCAGTACTTC
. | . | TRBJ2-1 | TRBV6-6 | CASSPFGAGGEDNEQFF | .
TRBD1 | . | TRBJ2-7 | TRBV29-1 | CSVDSSQGVDEQYF | TGCAGCGTTGATAGTTCACAGGGGGTAGACGAGCAGTACTTC
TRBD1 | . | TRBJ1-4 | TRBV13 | CASSLGQGGGANEKLFF | TGTGCCAGCAGTCTCGGACAGGGCGGTGGAGCTAATGAAAAACTGTTTTTT
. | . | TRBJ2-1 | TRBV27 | CASRRGSYEQFF | TGTGCCAGCAGGAGGGGGTCCTACGAGCAGTTCTTC
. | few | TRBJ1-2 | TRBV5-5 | CASSLGTVRADYGYTF | TGTGCCAGCAGCTTGGGGACGGTCAGGGCGGATTATGGCTACACCTTC
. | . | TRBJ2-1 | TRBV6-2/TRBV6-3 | CASSWSREQFF | TGTGCCAGCAGTTGGTCTAGAGAGCAGTTCTTC
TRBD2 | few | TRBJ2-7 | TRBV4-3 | CASSQETSGSYEQYF | TGCGCCAGCAGCCAAGAAACTAGCGGGTCCTACGAGCAGTACTTC
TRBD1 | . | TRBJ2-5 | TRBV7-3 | CASSSGQGGGETQYF | TGTGCCAGCAGCTCTGGACAGGGTGGTGGAGAGACCCAGTACTTC
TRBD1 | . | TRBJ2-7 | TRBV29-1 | CSVTFRDRGPYEQYF | TGCAGCGTTACCTTCCGGGACAGGGGGCCCTACGAGCAGTACTTC
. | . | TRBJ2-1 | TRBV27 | CASRGRLEKGNEQFF | TGTGCCAGCAGGGGCCGACTAGAGAAGGGCAATGAGCAGTTCTTC
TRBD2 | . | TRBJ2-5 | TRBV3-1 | CASSHGTTTQYF | TGTGCCAGCAGCCACGGGACTACGACCCAGTACTTC
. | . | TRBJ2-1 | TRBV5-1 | CASSLGAGFPYNEQFF | TGCGCCAGCAGCTTGGGGGCGGGTTTCCCCTACAATGAGCAGTTCTTC
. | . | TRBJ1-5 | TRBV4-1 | CASSQEGGNHKHF | TGCGCCAGCAGCCAAGAAGGAGGGAACCACAAGCATTTT
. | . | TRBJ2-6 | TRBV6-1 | CAGSSGKTSSGANVLTF | TGTGCCGGCAGCTCCGGCAAGACCAGCTCTGGGGCCAACGTCCTGACTTTC
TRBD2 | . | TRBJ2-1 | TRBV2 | CASSEGLAVSSYNEQFF | TGTGCCAGCAGTGAGGGCCTAGCGGTTAGCTCCTACAATGAGCAGTTCTTC
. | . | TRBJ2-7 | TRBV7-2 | CASSGPGHEQYF | TGTGCCAGCAGCGGGCCCGGGCACGAGCAGTACTTC
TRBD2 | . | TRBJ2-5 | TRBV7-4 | CASSPGGRGPEFQETQYF | TGTGCCAGCAGCCCGGGGGGGCGCGGCCCTGAATTCCAAGAGACCCAGTACTTC
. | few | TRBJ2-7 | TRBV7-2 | CASSPFLSSYEQYF | TGTGCCAGCAGCCCCTTTTTAAGCTCCTACGAGCAGTACTTC
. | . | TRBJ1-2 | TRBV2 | CASSAGGGGYTF | TGTGCCAGCAGTGCCGGGGGGGGTGGCTACACCTTC
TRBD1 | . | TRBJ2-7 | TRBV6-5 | CAITPGQGLYEQYF | TGTGCCATCACGCCGGGACAGGGTTTGTACGAGCAGTACTTC
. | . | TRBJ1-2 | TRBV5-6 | CASSRTGTRGYGYTF | TGTGCCAGCAGCAGAACAGGTACCCGTGGCTATGGCTACACCTTC
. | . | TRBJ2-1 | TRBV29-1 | CSVGRTYNEQFF | TGCAGCGTTGGGCGGACTTACAATGAGCAGTTCTTC
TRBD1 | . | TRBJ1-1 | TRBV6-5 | CASSSDRVEGNTEAFF | TGTGCCAGCAGTTCCGACAGGGTGGAGGGGAACACTGAAGCTTTCTTT
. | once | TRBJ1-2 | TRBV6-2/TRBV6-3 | CASGRTLLDYGYTF | TGTGCCAGCGGGCGGACTCTACTCGATTATGGCTACACCTTC
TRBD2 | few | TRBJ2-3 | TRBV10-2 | CASSETSGLAGSTDTQYF | TGCGCTAGCAGTGAGACCTCGGGACTAGCGGGGAGCACAGATACGCAGTATTTT
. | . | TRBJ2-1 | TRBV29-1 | CSVVGVNGLSEQFF | TGCAGCGTTGTCGGAGTTAACGGGTTATCTGAGCAGTTCTTC
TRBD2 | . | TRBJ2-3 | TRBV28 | CASSPDLRGGFRTDTQYF | TGTGCCAGCAGCCCCGACCTACGCGGGGGGTTTCGCACAGATACGCAGTATTTT
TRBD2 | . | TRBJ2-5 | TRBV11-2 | CASSFRPTSGGETQYF | TGTGCCAGCAGCTTCCGTCCCACTAGCGGGGGAGAGACCCAGTACTTC